Shown below are 27 T cell receptor beta chains from a single sample sequenced in a study of blood T cell repertoires in COVID-19 (dated by TCRdb to 2020 to 2022). The library was obtained by the immunoSEQ multiplex PCR assay. The clones in this table, taken by TCRdb from immuneACCESS, are in-frame only. Not every clone is retained; where verified, under half of the shortfall comes from an unresolved V gene, and the cause of the rest is unknown. The sample data list 85,000 to 95,000 clones, and about 84% of these were observed just once. The ten largest clones add up to roughly 25% of the sample. The sequenced sample consisted of peripheral blood. The receptors here all came from a human donor in a cohort sampled during active COVID-19.

The chain has TRBV11-1 and TRBJ2-3, with a weak D call TRBD2 (5 bases). V was pared by 6 bases and J by 5 bases, with 12 bases between. Germline V gene data show CDR1 as SGHAT and CDR2 as FQDESV (reference sequence). This CDR3 region has 13 residues. CDR3 sequence (DNA): TGTGCCAGCAGACCCAGCGGTATAGATACGCAGTATTTT. This sequence encodes CASRPSGIDTQYF. The complete variable domain, with remaining parts taken from reference TRBV11-1 and TRBJ2-3, reads EAEVAQSPRYKITEKSQAVAFWCDPISGHATLYWYRQILGQGPELLVQFQDESVVDDSQLPKDRFSAERLKGVDSTLKIQPAELGDSAMYLCASRPSGIDTQYFGPGTRLTVL.

This clone was counted a few times. The chain has TRBV5-1 and TRBJ1-1; 11 bases line up with TRBD1. With V trimmed by 3 bases and J by 4 bases, 5 bases remained unmatched. The CDR3 contains 15 residues. Germline lookup yields CDR1 SGHRS and CDR2 YFSETQ. CDR3 region: CASSWGQGECTEAFF. The CDR3 DNA is TGCGCCAGCAGCTGGGGACAGGGGGAGTGCACTGAAGCTTTCTTT. Filled out from reference TRBV5-1 and TRBJ1-1, the complete variable domain reads KAGVTQTPRYLIKTRGQQVTLSCSPISGHRSVSWYQQTPGQGLQFLFEYFSETQRNKGNFPGRFSGRQFSNSRSEMNVSTLELGDSALYLCASSWGQGECTEAFFGQGTRLTVV.

The chain joins TRBV7-2 to TRBJ2-7; D remains unclear. CDR1 is SGHTA and CDR2 is FQGNSA in the germline V gene. Between the trimmed V and J ends, which lost 2 bases and 2 bases, there was a span of 7 bases. The length of the CDR3 is 13 residues. CDR3 amino acids: CASSLNTPYEQYF. DNA of the CDR3: TGTGCCAGCAGCTTAAACACACCCTACGAGCAGTACTTC.

The J gene is TRBJ2-7, the V gene TRBV3-1 (or the pseudogene TRBV3-2); 7 positions agree with TRBD1. Germline-derived CDR1 and CDR2 are LGHDT and YNNKEL (reference sequence). This CDR3 spans 15 amino acids. The V segment lost 3 bases and the J segment 1 base; nucleotides outside the gene matches: 6. The CDR3 here is CASSQGDSKSYEQYF. The CDR3 nucleotides are TGTGCCAGCAGCCAGGGGGACAGTAAGTCCTACGAGCAGTACTTC.

The rearrangement uses TRBV10-2 and TRBJ2-3; 7 nucleotides match TRBD2. Unmatched junction bases numbered 5, after V lost 8 bases and J lost 0 bases. The germline V gene encodes CDR1 WSHSY and CDR2 SAAADI. CDR3 size: 14 residues. The CDR3 nucleotides are TGCGCCAGCGGGAGCGGGGCTAGCACAGATACGCAGTATTTT. Residues: CASGSGASTDTQYF.

The chain carries TRBV6-5 and TRBJ2-7; 7 nucleotides agree with TRBD1. The CDR3 is made up of 12 amino acids. Trimming at V came to 4 bases and at J to 7 bases, leaving 4 bases not matched to a gene. The germline V gene has CDR1 MNHEY and CDR2 SVGAGI. CDR3 protein: CASSSTGSEQYF. The CDR3, as DNA: TGTGCCAGCAGTTCGACAGGGTCTGAGCAGTACTTC.

J is TRBJ2-7 and V is TRBV4-2, with TRBD1 identical over 12 bases. J was trimmed by 7 bases and V by 4 bases; bases with no gene match: 5. The CDR3 runs 14 residues. CDR1 is LGHNA and CDR2 is YNFKEQ in the germline V gene. The CDR3 bases are TGTGCCAGCAGCCGGGGACAGGGGGCCGGAGAGCAGTACTTC. Residues: CASSRGQGAGEQYF.

As DNA, the CDR3 is TGTGCCAGCAGCGGACCGATGGGACTCACAGATACGCAGTATTTT. Protein: CASSGPMGLTDTQYF. V gene TRBV5-4 combines with J gene TRBJ2-3; possible D gene TRBD2, 6 bases. V lost 4 bases and J lost 2, with 14 bases in between. The CDR3 is 15 residues long. CDR1 is SGHNT and CDR2 is YYREEE in the germline V gene (reference sequence).

The genes are TRBV9 and TRBJ1-1; possible D gene TRBD1, 5 bases. The CDR3 spans 16 residues. Germline V gene sequence: CDR1 SGDLS, CDR2 YYNGEE. With 4 bases removed from V and 4 bases from J, the gap between germline ends came to 20 bases. As DNA, the CDR3 is TGTGCCAGCAGCTCCGGACAAACCGGTCCCGGCACTGAAGCTTTCTTT. Translation: CASSSGQTGPGTEAFF.

This clone appeared a few times. This sequence joins TRBV7-9 and TRBJ1-6; TRBD1 aligns across 10 bases. Trimming cost V 1 base and J 7 bases; bases outside gene matches: 4. This CDR3 has 16 residues. CDR1 and CDR2 from the germline V gene are SEHNR and FQNEAQ (reference sequence). The CDR3 DNA follows: TGTGCCAGCAGCTTAGTTAGGACAGGGGGAAATTCACCCCTCCACTTT. It codes for CASSLVRTGGNSPLHF.

This clone was picked up a small number of times. V and J are TRBV11-2 and TRBJ2-7; tentative D call: TRBD2 (6 bases). Germline loops: CDR1 SGHAT, CDR2 FQNNGV. V was trimmed by 0 bases and J by 5 bases, leaving 17 bases between them. There are 16 residues in the CDR3. The CDR3 sequence: CASSLDTGLTGDEQYF. The DNA of the CDR3 is TGTGCCAGCAGCTTAGATACGGGGTTGACGGGAGACGAGCAGTACTTC.

The chain couples TRBV6-5 to TRBJ1-1; 7 nucleotides align to TRBD1. The CDR3 runs to 16 residues. Germline V gene sequence: CDR1 MNHEY, CDR2 SVGAGI. The V and J ends lost 1 base and 4 bases, in that order; junction bases with no gene match: 9. The CDR3 bases are TGTGCCAGCAGTTACTGGGGGCAGGGGGAGTTCACTGAAGCTTTCTTT. Protein product: CASSYWGQGEFTEAFF.

The chain recombines TRBV9 with TRBJ2-5; weak D call: TRBD1 (6 bases). The CDR3 is made up of 14 amino acids. Germline values: CDR1 SGDLS, CDR2 YYNGEE. The germline V and J ends were trimmed by 5 bases and 2 bases, with 13 bases remaining between them. The CDR3 DNA follows: TGTGCCAGCAGTTGGGGGACAACACAAGAGACCCAGTACTTC. Translated, it gives CASSWGTTQETQYF.

The rearrangement joins TRBV9 to TRBJ1-1; 7 bases are a match to TRBD1. The CDR3 sequence is 14 residues long. V shed 3 bases and J 1 base; nucleotides not matched to a gene: 3. Per germline, CDR1 SGDLS and CDR2 YYNGEE. The CDR3 coding sequence is TGTGCCAGCAGCGGGGGACAGCCGAACACTGAAGCTTTCTTT. It encodes CASSGGQPNTEAFF.

The chain employs TRBV13 and TRBJ2-3; 10 bases match TRBD2. The CDR3 extends over 17 amino acids. Per the germline V gene, CDR1 is PRHDT and CDR2 is FYEKMQ (reference sequence). The trim removed 5 bases at V and 3 bases at J, leaving 11 bases unmatched. The DNA of the CDR3 is TGTGCCAGCAGCCCCCCCGGGCTAGCGGGGGCGACAGATACGCAGTATTTT. Amino acids: CASSPPGLAGATDTQYF.

The chain carries TRBV5-6 and TRBJ2-7; 7 bases fit TRBD2. After removal of 4 bases from V and 4 bases from J, the junction contained 11 bases not matched to a gene. The CDR3 is made up of 15 amino acids. Germline CDR1 reads SGHDT; CDR2 reads YYEEEE. The CDR3 DNA follows: TGTGCCAGCAGCCCACCGCTTGGCGGGAGTTACGAGCAGTACTTC. Translation gives CASSPPLGGSYEQYF.

The chain is built from TRBV7-2 and TRBJ2-3, with 9 bases that match TRBD2. The germline V gene has CDR1 SGHTA and CDR2 FQGNSA. CDR3 length: 15 residues. The junction had 4 bases not matched to a gene; V was cut back by 1 base and J by 5 bases. The CDR3 coding sequence is TGTGCCAGCAGCTTAGTAGCGGGAGAACGAGATACGCAGTATTTT. Translation: CASSLVAGERDTQYF.

V gene TRBV4-3 combines with J gene TRBJ1-2; 7 bases are a match to TRBD1. Germline values: CDR1 LGHNA, CDR2 YSLEER. J gave up 6 bases and V 1 base, and 2 bases lay outside the gene matches. This CDR3 has 13 residues. The CDR3 region has the DNA TGCGCCAGCAGCCAAGGGACAGGCGATGGCTACACCTTC. Its protein product is CASSQGTGDGYTF.

A few counts support this clone. The chain employs TRBV2 and TRBJ2-7; possibly TRBD1 for D (5 bases). In germline, CDR1 is SNHLY, CDR2 FYNNEI. Trimming removed 4 bases from V and 4 bases from J, with 14 bases in between. CDR3 length: 14 residues. DNA of the CDR3: TGTGCCAGCAGTGCTCGACAGCTACTTTACGAGCAGTACTTC. It codes for CASSARQLLYEQYF.

This clone was counted a single time. This rearrangement joins TRBV11-3 to TRBJ2-3, with TRBD2 matching 9 bases. Germline V gene sequence: CDR1 SGHNT, CDR2 YENEEA. The CDR3 extends over 16 amino acids. V trimming: 3 bases; J trimming: 1 base; junction bases outside the gene matches: 5. CDR3 coding DNA: TGTGCCAGCAGCTTGAAGGTAGCGGGGGGCACAGATACGCAGTATTTT. Encoded protein: CASSLKVAGGTDTQYF.

The rearrangement links TRBV6-2 or TRBV6-3 to TRBJ2-2; tentatively, D is TRBD1 (5 bases). The V end was cut by 2 bases, the J end by 2 bases, with 6 bases between. CDR1 is MNHEY, CDR2 SVGEGT, per germline. The CDR3 consists of 14 residues. The DNA for the CDR3 is TGTGCCAGCAGTTACAGGGGAAACACCGGGGAGCTGTTTTTT. Amino acid sequence: CASSYRGNTGELFF.

V usage is TRBV5-1 and J usage is TRBJ1-2; possible D gene TRBD1, 5 bases. The CDR3 totals 14 residues. Trimming took off 0 bases at V and 8 bases at J, with 14 bases between the two ends. Germline V gives CDR1 SGHRS, CDR2 YFSETQ. The CDR3 loop reads CASSLAVGVSGYTF. The CDR3 region has the DNA TGCGCCAGCAGCTTGGCGGTAGGGGTGAGCGGCTACACCTTC.

The V call is TRBV28, the J call TRBJ2-7, with D perhaps TRBD1 (6 bases). V dropped 3 bases and J dropped 5 bases, with 14 bases sitting between them. The V gene's germline CDR1 is MDHEN and CDR2 SYDVKM. CDR3 length: 14 residues. The chain's CDR3 is CASSLGARIHEQYF. In nucleotides, the CDR3 is TGTGCCAGCAGTTTGGGGGCCCGTATCCACGAGCAGTACTTC.

The rearrangement uses TRBV4-3 and TRBJ2-7, with 7 bases aligning to TRBD2. The V gene end was trimmed by 0 bases and the J gene end by 2 bases; junction bases not matched to a gene: 16. Germline CDR1 and CDR2: LGHNA and YSLEER. The CDR3 contains 19 residues. CDR3 sequence (DNA): TGCGCCAGCAGCCAAGATTTGGAGGTTGGCGGGGGTGCCCCCTACGAGCAGTACTTC. Amino acid sequence: CASSQDLEVGGGAPYEQYF.

The chain carries TRBV2 and TRBJ2-2, with TRBD2 matching over 12 bases. There are 18 residues in the CDR3. V lost 5 bases, J lost 0 bases, and 7 bases stayed unmatched. Germline CDR1 and CDR2: SNHLY and FYNNEI. CDR3: CASSRILAGGPNTGELFF. As DNA, the CDR3 is TGTGCCAGCAGTCGCATCCTAGCGGGGGGGCCGAACACCGGGGAGCTGTTTTTT. The entire variable domain, with the rest obtained from reference TRBV2 and TRBJ2-2, is as follows: EPEVTQTPSHQVTQMGQEVILRCVPISNHLYFYWYRQILGQKVEFLVSFYNNEISEKSEIFDDQFSVERPDGSNFTLKIRSTKLEDSAMYFCASSRILAGGPNTGELFFGEGSRLTVL.

J is TRBJ1-3 and V is TRBV11-2, with TRBD1 matching 11 bases. With V trimmed by 5 bases and J by 3 bases, 3 bases remained unmatched. The germline gives CDR1 SGHAT, CDR2 FQNNGV. CDR3 length: 15 amino acids. The CDR3 DNA is TGTGCCAGCAGCCCGGACAGGGGGCTTGGAAACACCATATATTTT. Translation: CASSPDRGLGNTIYF. The variable domain in full, with the rest retrieved from reference TRBV11-2 and TRBJ1-3, is EAGVAQSPRYKIIEKRQSVAFWCNPISGHATLYWYQQILGQGPKLLIQFQNNGVVDDSQLPKDRFSAERLKGVDSTLKIQPAKLEDSAVYLCASSPDRGLGNTIYFGEGSWLTVV.

This clone was seen more than once but under ten times. An end of the junction differs from the germline gene, which may be a read error. The rearrangement uses TRBV30 and TRBJ2-1, with D possibly TRBD2 on 6 matching bases. The CDR3 is 12 amino acids. Germline CDR1 GTSNPN, CDR2 SVGIG (reference sequence). In DNA, the CDR3 is TGTGCCTGGAGTGTAGACGGGAGTAATCGAATCTTC. Translation gives CAWSVDGSNRIF.